Following are 13 T cell receptor beta chains from one sample sequenced in a study of blood T cell repertoires in COVID-19. Assay used: immunoSEQ multiplex PCR; TCRdb lists only in-frame clones, some missing. This sample carries about 140,000 clones, 84% of them seen once, and the ten largest clones take less than 9%. Sequenced material: peripheral blood. Receptor source: a young man with COVID-19, enrolled during active disease.

On this clone itself: Sequence at one end of the junction differs from germline and may be a read error. The chain employs TRBV18 and TRBJ2-1; D unclear. This CDR3 has 14 residues. Germline V lookup: CDR1 KGHSH, CDR2 LQKENI. The CDR3 DNA reads as TGTGCCAGTTCACCAAAGGCGGCCAACAATGAGCAGTTCTTC. Translated: CASSPKAANNEQFF.

V usage is TRBV2 and J usage is TRBJ1-5; D is possibly TRBD1 (6 bases). V was shortened by 6 bases and J by 9 bases, with 15 bases between the two germline ends. The CDR3 spans 13 residues. Germline values: CDR1 SNHLY, CDR2 FYNNEI. CDR3 in DNA: TGTGCCAGCAGAGGGACATACCGATCGCCCCAGCATTTT. Its translation: CASRGTYRSPQHF.

The chain joins TRBV7-3 to TRBJ2-1; a weak D match, TRBD2 (6 bases). The CDR3 has 16 residues. The V end lost 5 bases, the J end lost 4 bases, and 18 bases lay between the germline ends. Germline CDR1 is SGHTA and CDR2 is FQGTGA. The CDR3: CASSPSRLAKYNEQFF. CDR3 DNA: TGTGCCAGCAGCCCATCTAGGCTAGCGAAGTACAATGAGCAGTTCTTC.

This clone was seen only once. DNA of the CDR3: TGCAGCGTTGAGCCGGAGACAGGGGTCCGGAACACCTTC. As protein: CSVEPETGVRNTF. The chain couples TRBV29-1 to TRBJ1-2; 8 bases line up with TRBD1. CDR1 is SQVTM and CDR2 is ANQGSEA in the germline V gene. There are 13 residues in the CDR3. J lost 12 bases, V lost 3 bases, and 12 bases had no gene match. Together with reference TRBV29-1 and TRBJ1-2, the CDR3 gives the full variable domain: SAVISQKPSRDICQRGTSLTIQCQVDSQVTMMFWYRQQPGQSLTLIATANQGSEATYESGFVIDKFPISRPNLTFSTLTVSNMSPEDSSIYLCSVEPETGVRNTFGSGTRLTVV.

The V gene is TRBV9, the J gene TRBJ1-1, with 7 nucleotides matching TRBD1. Germline CDR1 SGDLS, CDR2 YYNGEE. J gave up 3 bases and V 0 bases, and 5 bases lay outside the gene matches. This CDR3 is built from 15 residues. In DNA form, the CDR3 reads TGTGCCAGCAGCGTAGATGGCAGGGGGGACACTGAAGCTTTCTTT. Translating it yields CASSVDGRGDTEAFF.

The chain joins TRBV14 to TRBJ2-3; maybe TRBD1 (5 bases). The V and J ends lost 1 base and 0 bases respectively, with 8 bases between them. The CDR3 has 15 amino acids. The germline gives CDR1 SGHDN, CDR2 FVKESK. CDR3 sequence reads: CASSQGGGSTDTQYF. The CDR3 DNA sequence: TGTGCCAGCAGCCAAGGGGGCGGTAGCACAGATACGCAGTATTTT.

This chain joins TRBV3-1 (or the pseudogene TRBV3-2) and TRBJ2-3, with D tentatively TRBD2 (6 bases). The germline V gene has CDR1 LGHDT and CDR2 YNNKEL (reference sequence). Trimming cost V 4 bases and J 4 bases, with 12 bases left between them. This CDR3 contains 14 residues. CDR3 DNA: TGTGCCAGCAGCCGGAATCCGGGAGCAGATACGCAGTATTTT. Translated: CASSRNPGADTQYF.

This rearrangement joins TRBV19 to TRBJ2-3, with D perhaps TRBD2 (6 bases). V lost 4 bases, J lost 5 bases, and 19 bases lay in between. The CDR3 runs to 16 residues. Germline V gene data show CDR1 as LNHDA and CDR2 as SQIVND (reference sequence). For the CDR3, the DNA is TGTGCCAGTAGTAGAGGAACCGGGACTCCTCAAGATACGCAGTATTTT. It specifies CASSRGTGTPQDTQYF.

V gene TRBV30 combines with J gene TRBJ2-3, with D hard to call. V was shortened by 3 bases and J by 0 bases, with 10 bases between the two germline ends. There are 14 residues in the CDR3. Germline V CDR1 and CDR2: GTSNPN, SVGIG (reference sequence). CDR3 DNA sequence: TGTGCCTGGAGCTCCGGTTCTAGCACAGATACGCAGTATTTT. Residues: CAWSSGSSTDTQYF.

This clone was seen a single time. The gene calls are TRBV3-1 (or the pseudogene TRBV3-2) and TRBJ2-3; 10 bases map to TRBD2. Looked up from germline, CDR1 is LGHDT and CDR2 is YNNKEL (reference sequence). Losses at the gene ends were 4 bases for V and 4 bases for J; bases not matched to a gene: 8. This CDR3 has 16 amino acids. The CDR3 nucleotides read TGTGCCAGCAGCCCCGGGGTAGCGGGAGGCGCAGATACGCAGTATTTT. The encoded protein is CASSPGVAGGADTQYF.

V usage is TRBV2 and J usage is TRBJ2-7, with D uncertain. The CDR3 spans 14 residues. The V gene's germline CDR1 is SNHLY and CDR2 FYNNEI. V lost 1 base and J lost 3, with 10 bases in between. The CDR3 sequence is CASSEGSPRYEQYF. In DNA form, the CDR3 reads TGTGCCAGCAGTGAAGGTTCCCCCCGCTACGAGCAGTACTTC.

Only one count was recorded for this clone. J is TRBJ1-2 and V is TRBV27; no firm D call. This CDR3 has 14 residues. Germline lookup yields CDR1 MNHEY and CDR2 SMNVEV (reference sequence). Trimming took off 4 bases at V and 1 base at J, with 10 bases between the two ends. The CDR3: CASSSYRDNYGYTF. The CDR3 DNA sequence: TGTGCCAGCAGTTCCTACCGGGATAACTATGGCTACACCTTC.

This chain links TRBV3-1 (or the pseudogene TRBV3-2) with TRBJ2-1; D is unclear. V dropped 0 bases and J dropped 5 bases, with 14 bases sitting between them. The CDR3 is made up of 16 amino acids. Germline loops: CDR1 LGHDT, CDR2 YNNKEL (reference sequence). CDR3 sequence reads: CASSQDRLSRDNEQFF. In DNA form, the CDR3 reads TGTGCCAGCAGCCAAGATAGACTTTCTCGGGACAATGAGCAGTTCTTC.